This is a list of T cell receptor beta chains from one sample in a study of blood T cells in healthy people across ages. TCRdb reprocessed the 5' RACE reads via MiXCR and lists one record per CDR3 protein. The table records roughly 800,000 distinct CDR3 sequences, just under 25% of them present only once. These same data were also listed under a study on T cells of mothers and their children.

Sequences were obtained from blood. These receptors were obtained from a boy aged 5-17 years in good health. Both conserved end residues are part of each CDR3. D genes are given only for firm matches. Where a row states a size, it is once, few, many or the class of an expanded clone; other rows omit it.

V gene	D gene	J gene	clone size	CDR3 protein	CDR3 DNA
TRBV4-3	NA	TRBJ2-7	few	CASSQDTARAGDEQYF	TGCGCCAGCAGCCAAGATACGGCCAGGGCAGGGGACGAGCAGTACTTC
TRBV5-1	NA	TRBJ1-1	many	CASSSGGGTEAFF	TGTGCCAGCAGTTCCGGGGGCGGCACTGAAGCTTTCTTT
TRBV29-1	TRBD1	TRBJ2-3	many	CSVGTGEQLHTDTQYF	TGCAGCGTTGGGACAGGGGAGCAACTCCACACAGATACGCAGTATTTT
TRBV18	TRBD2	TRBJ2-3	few	CASSPTGTSGRVTDTQYF	TGTGCCAGCTCACCGACCGGGACTAGCGGGAGAGTGACAGATACGCAGTATTTT
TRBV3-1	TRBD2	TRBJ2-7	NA	CASSQRGVSGNTHEQYF	TGTGCCAGCAGCCAAAGAGGGGTTAGCGGGAACACCCACGAGCAGTACTTC
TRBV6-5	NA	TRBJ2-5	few	CASRAWATSREQYF	TGTGCCAGCAGGGCTTGGGCTACCTCACGGGAGCAGTACTTC
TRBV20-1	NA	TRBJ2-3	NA	CSATPPDLTDTQYF	TGCAGTGCCACACCCCCGGACCTCACAGATACGCAGTATTTT
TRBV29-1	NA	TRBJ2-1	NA	CSVVGRAFGTGNEQFF	TGCAGCGTTGTAGGGCGGGCTTTTGGAACAGGGAATGAGCAGTTCTTC
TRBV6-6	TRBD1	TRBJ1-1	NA	CASSYGQGGNTEAFF	TGTGCCAGCAGCTACGGACAGGGGGGAAACACTGAAGCTTTCTTT
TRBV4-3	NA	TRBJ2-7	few	CASSQEGGTEQYF	TGCGCCAGCAGCCAAGAAGGAGGAACCGAGCAGTACTTC
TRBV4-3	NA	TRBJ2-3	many	CASSQDLLAAGTQYF	TGCGCCAGCAGCCAAGATCTACTAGCTGCTGGTACGCAGTATTTT
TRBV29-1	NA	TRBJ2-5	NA	CSLILVGETQYF	TGCAGCCTAATTTTGGTCGGAGAGACCCAGTACTTC
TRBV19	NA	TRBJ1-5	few	CASSMTGFGNQPQHF	TGTGCCAGTAGCATGACAGGCTTCGGCAATCAGCCCCAGCATTTT
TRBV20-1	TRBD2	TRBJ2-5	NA	CSASPQLLAGEETQYF	TGCAGTGCTAGCCCACAATTACTAGCGGGCGAAGAGACCCAGTACTTC
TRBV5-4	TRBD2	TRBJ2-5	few	CASSLAGVRGTQYF	TGTGCCAGCAGCCTAGCGGGGGTACGGGGGACCCAGTACTTC
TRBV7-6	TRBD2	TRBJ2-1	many	CASSLLGTSGRAGRGEQFF	TGTGCCAGCAGCCTTCTTGGGACTAGCGGGAGGGCCGGAAGAGGTGAGCAGTTCTTC
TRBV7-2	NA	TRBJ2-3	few	CASSPPMGVTQYF	TGTGCCAGCAGCCCCCCAATGGGAGTTACGCAGTATTTT
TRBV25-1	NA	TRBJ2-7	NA	CASSEPKGGSYEQYF	TGTGCCAGCAGTGAACCCAAGGGAGGCTCCTACGAGCAGTACTTC
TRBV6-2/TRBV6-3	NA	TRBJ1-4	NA	CASSPRTEWILNEKLFF	TGTGCCAGCAGCCCACGCACGGAATGGATTCTTAATGAAAAACTGTTTTTT
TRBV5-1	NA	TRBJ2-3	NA	CASSLAGLALDTQYF	TGCGCCAGCAGCTTGGCCGGGCTAGCGTTAGATACGCAGTATTTT
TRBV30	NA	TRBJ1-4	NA	CAWSSGLGEKLFF	TGTGCCTGGAGTTCGGGGCTAGGTGAAAAACTGTTTTTT
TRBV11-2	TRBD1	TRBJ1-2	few	CASSRPGTGTHYGYTF	TGTGCCAGCAGCCGTCCGGGGACAGGGACGCACTATGGCTACACCTTC
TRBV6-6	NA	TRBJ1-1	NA	CASSYSMSENTEAFF	TGTGCCAGCAGTTACTCGATGTCTGAGAACACTGAAGCTTTCTTT
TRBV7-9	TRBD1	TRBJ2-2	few	CASLLPGQGSGELFF	TGTGCCAGCCTACTCCCGGGACAGGGCTCCGGGGAGCTGTTTTTT
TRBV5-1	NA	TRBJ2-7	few	CASSLGGTLYEQYF	TGCGCCAGCAGCTTGGGAGGCACGCTCTACGAGCAGTACTTC
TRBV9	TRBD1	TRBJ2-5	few	CASSVATGQGQETQYF	TGTGCCAGCAGCGTAGCTACGGGACAGGGCCAAGAGACCCAGTACTTC
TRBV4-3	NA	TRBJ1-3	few	CASSQDSGGSGNTIYF	TGCGCCAGCAGCCAAGATTCCGGGGGATCTGGAAACACCATATATTTT
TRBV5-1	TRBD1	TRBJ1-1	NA	CASSSQTGMNTEAFF	TGCGCCAGCAGCTCCCAGACAGGGATGAACACTGAAGCTTTCTTT
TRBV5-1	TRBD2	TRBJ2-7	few	CASSLPGASGSNEQYF	TGCGCCAGCAGCTTGCCCGGGGCTAGCGGTTCGAACGAGCAGTACTTC
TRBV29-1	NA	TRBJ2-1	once	CSVVIPGRNEQFF	TGCAGCGTTGTCATCCCGGGCCGCAATGAGCAGTTCTTC
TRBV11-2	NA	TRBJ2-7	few	CASSLVQTVTYEQYF	TGTGCCAGCAGCTTAGTACAGACCGTTACCTACGAGCAGTACTTC
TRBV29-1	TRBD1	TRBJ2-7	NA	CSVEVWDRGTYEQYF	TGCAGCGTTGAGGTCTGGGACAGGGGAACCTACGAGCAGTACTTC
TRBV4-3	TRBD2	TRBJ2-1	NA	CASSRLREGRNNEQFF	TGCGCCAGTTCTCGGCTGCGGGAGGGCCGGAACAATGAGCAGTTCTTC
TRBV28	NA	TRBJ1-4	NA	CASSLGGRDEKLFF	TGTGCCAGCAGTTTAGGGGGGAGGGATGAAAAACTGTTTTTT
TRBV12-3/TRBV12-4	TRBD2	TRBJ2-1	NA	CASSALAGPYNEQFF	TGTGCCAGCAGTGCTCTAGCGGGACCCTACAATGAGCAGTTCTTC
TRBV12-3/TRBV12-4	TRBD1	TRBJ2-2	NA	CASRQQGWTGELFF	TGTGCCAGCAGACAACAGGGGTGGACCGGGGAGCTGTTTTTT
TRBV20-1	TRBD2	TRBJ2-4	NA	CSARGLAGGRAKNIQYF	TGCAGTGCTAGAGGACTAGCGGGGGGGCGGGCCAAAAACATTCAGTACTTC
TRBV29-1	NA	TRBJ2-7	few	CSVEEEISYEQHF	TGCAGCGTTGAAGAGGAGATCTCCTACGAGCAGCACTTC
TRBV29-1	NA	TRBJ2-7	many	CSVGPPYEQYF	TGCAGCGTTGGTCCTCCCTACGAGCAGTACTTC
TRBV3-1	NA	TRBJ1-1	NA	CASSPVGWNTEAFF	TGTGCCAGCAGCCCAGTAGGGTGGAACACTGAAGCTTTCTTT
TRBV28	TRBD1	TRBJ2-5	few	CASATPGQVETQYF	TGTGCCAGTGCCACCCCGGGACAGGTAGAGACCCAGTACTTC
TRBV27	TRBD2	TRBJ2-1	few	CASSSKLRPGGINEQFF	TGTGCCAGCAGTTCCAAATTGCGGCCGGGGGGGATCAATGAGCAGTTCTTC
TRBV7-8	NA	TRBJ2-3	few	CASSLVRDSTDTQYF	TGTGCCAGCAGCTTAGTCAGGGATAGCACAGATACGCAGTATTTT
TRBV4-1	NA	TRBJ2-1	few	CASSHIDNEQFF	TGTGCCAGCAGCCATATAGACAATGAGCAGTTCTTC
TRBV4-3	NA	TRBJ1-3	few	CASSQEVQAGNTIYF	TGCGCCAGCAGCCAAGAGGTTCAGGCTGGAAACACCATATATTTT
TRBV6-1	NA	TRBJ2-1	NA	CASSEGRFGYNEQFF	TGCGCCAGCAGTGAAGGAAGATTTGGCTACAATGAGCAGTTCTTC
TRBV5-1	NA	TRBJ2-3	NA	CASSPGPITDTQYF	TGCGCCAGCAGCCCTGGACCGATCACAGATACGCAGTATTTT
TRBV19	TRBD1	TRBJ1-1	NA	CASKPTGGGNTEAFF	TGTGCCAGTAAACCAACAGGGGGAGGGAACACTGAAGCTTTCTTT